Below, one T cell receptor (beta chain) is given with its context. Antigen unknown. Germline V gives CDR1 SNHLY, CDR2 FYNNEI. The V segment lost 7 bases and the J segment 2 bases; nucleotides outside the gene matches: 5. CDR3 size: 14 residues. The data belong to a study of beta chain features in type 1 diabetes. It was via CD45RO/CCR7/CD25/CD127/CD95/CD27 that CD4+ naive, central memory, regulatory and stem cell-like memory cells were sorted. What was sequenced were expressed TCRB transcripts, since all of the isolated RNA had been reverse transcribed. Method: immunoSEQ multiplex PCR; TCRdb's copy keeps in-frame clones and lacks some. Of approximately 470,000 clones detected, about 30% appear once; the ten largest clones hold roughly 0.06%. General study findings and limits: Among all four CD4+ subsets, Type 1 diabetes patients had TCRB CDR3s that were moderately but significantly shorter.

The rearrangement uses TRBV2 and TRBJ2-3, with TRBD1 identical over 8 bases. This TCR came from a man between 18 and 29 years old in good health. Source material: naive CD4+ T cells from blood. CDR3 loop: CASTDRAATDTQYF. In DNA, the CDR3 is TGTGCCAGCACGGACAGGGCGGCCACAGATACGCAGTATTTT. Filled out from reference TRBV2 and TRBJ2-3, the complete variable domain reads EPEVTQTPSHQVTQMGQEVILRCVPISNHLYFYWYRQILGQKVEFLVSFYNNEISEKSEIFDDQFSVERPDGSNFTLKIRSTKLEDSAMYFCASTDRAATDTQYFGPGTRLTVL.